Listed here are 27 T cell receptor beta chains from one sample, sequenced in a study of Ad26.COV2.S vaccination and SARS-CoV-2 variants. Treatment denoted: about 20 received Ad26.COV2.S at low or high dose, single or two shots; about 5 received placebo; per-sample allocation not given. Day 63 following the first vaccine or placebo injection was when the samples were taken. TCRdb's table, derived via immunoSEQ multiplex PCR, lists solely in-frame clones and lacks some. The sample carries 300,000 to 350,000 clones, approximately 90% recorded once. The source material was peripheral blood, sampled in a trial of Ad26.COV2.S vaccine versus placebo. These receptors all come from a person aged 18 to 65 who received the Ad26.COV2.S COVID-19 vaccine or a placebo.

This chain joins TRBV30 and TRBJ1-5; D unclear. The germline V and J ends were trimmed by 0 bases and 4 bases, with 7 bases remaining between them. The CDR3 sequence is 13 residues long. The germline CDR1 and CDR2 sequences are GTSNPN and SVGIG (reference sequence). Here the CDR3 reads CAWSVKVNQPQHF. Written as DNA, the CDR3 is TGTGCCTGGAGTGTAAAGGTTAATCAGCCCCAGCATTTT. Drawing the rest from reference TRBV30 and TRBJ1-5, the complete variable domain is SQTIHQWPATLVQPVGSPLSLECTVEGTSNPNLYWYRQAAGRGLQLLFYSVGIGQISSEVPQNLSASRPQDRQFILSSKKLLLSDSGFYLCAWSVKVNQPQHFGDGTRLSIL.

This chain uses TRBV5-6 with TRBJ2-1; the D gene is possibly TRBD2 (6 bases). V lost 2 bases to trimming and J lost 3 bases, with 12 bases between them. There are 15 residues in the CDR3. The germline V gene encodes CDR1 SGHDT and CDR2 YYEEEE. For the CDR3, the DNA is TGTGCCAGCAGCTTCGGGGAGGAATACTACAATGAGCAGTTCTTC. Translating it yields CASSFGEEYYNEQFF.

The genes are TRBV5-5 and TRBJ2-1, with 10 bases aligning to TRBD1. Germline V gene data show CDR1 as SGHKS and CDR2 as YYEKEE (reference sequence). The CDR3 covers 15 residues. J gave up 5 bases and V 4 bases, and 6 bases lay outside the gene matches. CDR3 in DNA: TGTGCCAGCAGCCGCACCGGGACAGGGGACAATGAGCAGTTCTTC. Its translation is CASSRTGTGDNEQFF.

V and J are TRBV5-1 and TRBJ2-1, with 8 bases matching TRBD2. The ends lost 4 bases at V and 6 bases at J; junction bases unmatched: 9. In germline, CDR1 is SGHRS, CDR2 YFSETQ. CDR3 length: 15 amino acids. The chain's CDR3 is CASSPGTRPSNEQFF. Here the CDR3 DNA reads TGCGCCAGCAGCCCCGGGACTAGACCCTCCAATGAGCAGTTCTTC.

V and J are TRBV7-2 and TRBJ2-1, with 9 bases matching TRBD1. Germline CDR1 SGHTA, CDR2 FQGNSA. With 5 bases clipped from V and 7 bases from J, the junction kept 3 bases outside the gene matches. CDR3 length: 13 residues. CDR3 protein: CASSLQGANEQFF. CDR3 coding DNA: TGTGCCAGCAGCCTACAGGGGGCTAATGAGCAGTTCTTC.

This chain connects TRBV9 to TRBJ2-1; D tentatively fits TRBD1 or TRBD2 (5 bases each). Germline V gives CDR1 SGDLS, CDR2 YYNGEE. CDR3 length: 14 amino acids. V was cut by 4 bases and J by 7 bases, with 15 bases left in between. CDR3 coding DNA: TGTGCCAGCAGCACGGGGACCGTCCGGAATGAGCAGTTCTTC. Protein sequence: CASSTGTVRNEQFF. The full variable domain, with the rest looked up from reference TRBV9 and TRBJ2-1, is DSGVTQTPKHLITATGQRVTLRCSPRSGDLSVYWYQQSLDQGLQFLIQYYNGEERAKGNILERFSAQQFPDLHSELNLSSLELGDSALYFCASSTGTVRNEQFFGPGTRLTVL.

The chain has TRBV18 and TRBJ2-3; 7 bases are a match to TRBD1. The V gene end was trimmed by 1 base and the J gene end by 4 bases; junction bases not matched to a gene: 8. Germline V gives CDR1 KGHSH, CDR2 LQKENI. The CDR3 totals 16 residues. The CDR3 DNA follows: TGTGCCAGCTCACCACAGAGGACAGGTAGTCCAGATACGCAGTATTTT. Protein product: CASSPQRTGSPDTQYF.

V and J are TRBV6-5 and TRBJ1-2; D is uncertain. This CDR3 region has 13 residues. Germline loops: CDR1 MNHEY, CDR2 SVGAGI. The V end lost 5 bases, the J end lost 4 bases, and 11 bases lay between the germline ends. The CDR3 nucleotides read TGTGCCAGCAGTCCCGGGCGGTTCTATGGCTACACCTTC. Translated, it gives CASSPGRFYGYTF.

The CDR3 DNA is TGTGCCAGCAGTGAGCGGACAGCCGTTTCCTACGAGCAGTACTTC. This sequence encodes CASSERTAVSYEQYF. The chain links TRBV2 to TRBJ2-7; tentatively, D is TRBD1 (6 bases). The V end was cut by 3 bases, the J end by 1 base, with 13 bases between. CDR1 is SNHLY, CDR2 FYNNEI, per germline. The CDR3 spans 15 residues.

The rearrangement uses TRBV19 and TRBJ1-2; TRBD1 agrees at 8 bases. The CDR3 runs to 17 residues. V lost 1 base to trimming and J lost 1 base; unmatched junction nucleotides: 8. Per germline, CDR1 LNHDA and CDR2 SQIVND (reference sequence). The CDR3 here is CASSIGGTGIDNYGYTF. Written as DNA, the CDR3 is TGTGCCAGTAGTATAGGGGGGACAGGAATTGATAACTATGGCTACACCTTC.

This clone has a handful of counts. This chain joins TRBV5-4 and TRBJ2-7; 8 bases are a match to TRBD2. Per germline, CDR1 SGHNT and CDR2 YYREEE (reference sequence). The junction had 12 bases not matched to a gene; V was cut back by 3 bases and J by 4 bases. This CDR3 has 16 residues. The CDR3 DNA reads TGTGCCAGCAGCTCGTCAATACTAGCGGTGGCATACGAGCAGTACTTC. It encodes CASSSSILAVAYEQYF.

This chain links TRBV4-1 with TRBJ1-2; no reliable D call. Trimming removed 1 base from V and 8 bases from J, with 17 bases in between. The CDR3 is 15 amino acids. The germline V gene encodes CDR1 MGHRA and CDR2 YSYEKL. Here the CDR3 reads CASSQAVGSPKGYTF. CDR3 coding DNA: TGCGCCAGCAGCCAAGCCGTCGGGTCGCCTAAGGGCTACACCTTC.

The J gene is TRBJ2-1, the V gene TRBV7-9, with a tentative D call TRBD2 (6 bases). The CDR3 runs to 14 residues. Germline CDR1 reads SEHNR; CDR2 reads FQNEAQ (reference sequence). V was cut by 1 base and J by 5 bases, with 9 bases left in between. The CDR3 nucleotides read TGTGCCAGCAGCTTAGGACCGGGAGACAATGAGCAGTTCTTC. This codes for CASSLGPGDNEQFF.

The chain carries TRBV7-8 and TRBJ1-1, with 8 bases identical to TRBD1. J gave up 1 base and V 5 bases, and 3 bases lay outside the gene matches. This CDR3 is 14 amino acids long. The germline gives CDR1 SGHVS, CDR2 FQNEAQ. This CDR3 reads CASSPDRANTEAFF. As DNA, the CDR3 is TGTGCCAGCAGCCCGGACAGGGCGAACACTGAAGCTTTCTTT.

This chain links TRBV28 with TRBJ2-5; TRBD1 is a possible D gene (5 bases). Germline V gene sequence: CDR1 MDHEN, CDR2 SYDVKM. The CDR3 runs to 14 residues. V was shortened by 2 bases and J by 4 bases, with 11 bases between the two germline ends. For the CDR3, the DNA is TGTGCCAGCAGTTTAAGGGGCGGCGGAGAGACCCAGTACTTC. This sequence encodes CASSLRGGGETQYF.

The chain is built from TRBV28 and TRBJ1-6; 9 nucleotides align to TRBD1. CDR3 size: 17 residues. The J segment lost 5 bases and the V segment lost 5 bases, leaving 10 bases of the junction unmatched. CDR1 and CDR2 from the germline V gene are MDHEN and SYDVKM. CDR3 DNA sequence: TGTGCCAGCAGTCTAAATACAGGGGGCAGCAATAATTCACCCCTCCACTTT. Translation: CASSLNTGGSNNSPLHF.

The CDR3 coding sequence is TGTGCCAGCAGTTTAACAGGGGGCTACGAGCAGTACTTC. Its translation: CASSLTGGYEQYF. The chain is built from TRBV28 and TRBJ2-7, with 8 nucleotides matching TRBD1. With 2 bases clipped from V and 3 bases from J, the junction kept 0 bases outside the gene matches. The CDR3 has 13 amino acids. Germline assignment: CDR1 MDHEN and CDR2 SYDVKM.

The chain uses TRBV9 and TRBJ1-1; 8 bases line up with TRBD1. Germline V gene data show CDR1 as SGDLS and CDR2 as YYNGEE. The CDR3 is 16 amino acids. The junction had 10 bases not matched to a gene; V was cut back by 2 bases and J by 4 bases. CDR3 loop: CASSVEGGQATTEAFF. The DNA of the CDR3 is TGTGCCAGCAGCGTCGAGGGGGGACAGGCCACCACTGAAGCTTTCTTT.

The genes are TRBV2 and TRBJ2-3, with 7 positions matching TRBD2. CDR3 size: 15 residues. Germline CDR1 reads SNHLY; CDR2 reads FYNNEI. The V and J ends lost 7 bases and 1 base, in that order; junction bases with no gene match: 8. The CDR3 is CASNIGLAGTDTQYF. The CDR3 nucleotides are TGTGCCAGCAACATAGGGCTAGCGGGCACAGATACGCAGTATTTT.

The gene calls are TRBV5-1 and TRBJ2-1; either TRBD1 or TRBD2 may supply D (6 bases each). CDR1 SGHRS and CDR2 YFSETQ come from the germline V gene. There are 15 residues in the CDR3. Between the trimmed V and J ends, which lost 4 bases and 6 bases, there was a span of 17 bases. The CDR3 here is CASSLEAWGANEQFF. The CDR3 nucleotides read TGCGCCAGCAGCCTAGAAGCATGGGGGGCCAATGAGCAGTTCTTC.

This sequence joins TRBV11-2 and TRBJ2-7; the D is unclear. CDR3 size: 16 residues. With 2 bases removed from V and 5 bases from J, the gap between germline ends came to 19 bases. Germline V gene data show CDR1 as SGHAT and CDR2 as FQNNGV. In DNA, the CDR3 is TGTGCCAGCAGCTTAAATGGAGCCATTCCTAGGGACGAGCAGTACTTC. This sequence encodes CASSLNGAIPRDEQYF.

This sequence joins TRBV11-2 and TRBJ2-1; 8 bases agree with TRBD1. CDR1 is SGHAT, CDR2 FQNNGV, per germline. V gave up 2 bases and J gave up 3 bases; unmatched junction bases: 6. This CDR3 has 16 residues. The DNA for the CDR3 is TGTGCCAGCAGCTTAAGTGGAGACAGGGGCTACAATGAGCAGTTCTTC. Its translation is CASSLSGDRGYNEQFF.

This chain connects TRBV12-5 to TRBJ2-7; 12 nucleotides agree with TRBD1. This CDR3 contains 14 residues. The junction had 8 bases not matched to a gene; V was cut back by 7 bases and J by 7 bases. Germline lookup yields CDR1 LGHNT and CDR2 FRNRAP. DNA of the CDR3: TGTGCTAGTGCAACGGGACAGGGGGCGCAGGAGCAGTACTTC. Its translation is CASATGQGAQEQYF.

This chain joins TRBV7-9 and TRBJ2-7; D ambiguous. Trimming removed 1 base at V and 0 bases at J, with 7 bases between. From germline, CDR1 is SEHNR and CDR2 FQNEAQ (reference sequence). The CDR3 has 14 residues. The DNA of the CDR3 is TGTGCCAGCAGCTTAGGGTACAGCTCCTACGAGCAGTACTTC. Amino acids: CASSLGYSSYEQYF.

This clone was recorded once. This chain joins TRBV27 and TRBJ2-7, with D unclear. With 6 bases removed from V and 5 bases from J, the gap between germline ends came to 11 bases. The CDR3 covers 12 residues. CDR1 MNHEY and CDR2 SMNVEV come from the germline V gene (reference sequence). In DNA form, the CDR3 reads TGTGCCAGCAGCCGCACCCAAGACGAGCAGTACTTC. Protein sequence: CASSRTQDEQYF.

The gene calls are TRBV7-9 and TRBJ1-4; 11 bases line up with TRBD1. V trimming: 3 bases; J trimming: 7 bases; junction bases outside the gene matches: 13. Germline-derived CDR1 and CDR2 are SEHNR and FQNEAQ (reference sequence). This CDR3 has 18 amino acids. The CDR3 spells CASSLDRDRGTGGEKLFF. The CDR3 DNA is TGTGCCAGCAGCTTGGACCGGGACAGGGGGACGGGTGGTGAAAAACTGTTTTTT.

The chain employs TRBV19 and TRBJ2-5; 15 nucleotides match TRBD2. The CDR3 length is 18 residues. Losses at the gene ends were 7 bases for V and 1 base for J; bases not matched to a gene: 10. Germline V gene sequence: CDR1 LNHDA, CDR2 SQIVND (reference sequence). The chain's CDR3 is CASKPGLAGGTTQETQYF. The CDR3 coding sequence is TGTGCCAGTAAGCCGGGACTAGCGGGGGGCACAACCCAAGAGACCCAGTACTTC.